The entry below describes one T cell receptor (beta chain). The data are from a study of blood T cell repertoires in COVID-19. Study in general: Acute and convalescent COVID-19 samples came from the United States, Italy and Spain. Sample material is recorded as cDNA or gDNA derived from T cells, B-cell-depleted T cells, or PBMCs.

Authors' data handling: It was from reference gene primer amplification that nucleated cell counts were estimated. Method: immunoSEQ multiplex PCR; TCRdb's copy keeps in-frame clones and lacks some. That table gives V, J and clone size, and the DNA gave D and trimming. The sample lists around 120,000 clones; 90% were seen once. The CDR3 contains 13 residues. V dropped 1 base and J dropped 3 bases, with 7 bases sitting between them. Germline V gene sequence: CDR1 SGHDT, CDR2 YYEEEE. Sequencing was carried out using peripheral blood. The chain combines TRBV5-6 with TRBJ1-1, with D perhaps matching TRBD1 (5 bases). This receptor was identified in a woman aged 60-70 years with COVID-19, enrolled during active disease. In DNA, the CDR3 is TGTGCCAGCAGCTTGACGGGGGACACTGAAGCTTTCTTT. It yields the protein CASSLTGDTEAFF.